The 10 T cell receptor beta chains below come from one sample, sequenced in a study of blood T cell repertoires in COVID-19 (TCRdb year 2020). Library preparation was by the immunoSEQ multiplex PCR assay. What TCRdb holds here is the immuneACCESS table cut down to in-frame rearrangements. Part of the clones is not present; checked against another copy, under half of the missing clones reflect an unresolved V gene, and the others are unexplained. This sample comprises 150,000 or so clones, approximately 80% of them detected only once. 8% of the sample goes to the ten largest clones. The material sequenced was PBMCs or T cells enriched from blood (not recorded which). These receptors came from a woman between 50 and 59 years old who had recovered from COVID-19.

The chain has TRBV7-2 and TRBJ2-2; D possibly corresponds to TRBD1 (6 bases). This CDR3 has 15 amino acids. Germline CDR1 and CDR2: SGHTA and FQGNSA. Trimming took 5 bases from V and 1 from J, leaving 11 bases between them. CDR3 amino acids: CASSPRDKNTGELFF. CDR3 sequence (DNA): TGTGCCAGCAGCCCCCGGGACAAGAACACCGGGGAGCTGTTTTTT.

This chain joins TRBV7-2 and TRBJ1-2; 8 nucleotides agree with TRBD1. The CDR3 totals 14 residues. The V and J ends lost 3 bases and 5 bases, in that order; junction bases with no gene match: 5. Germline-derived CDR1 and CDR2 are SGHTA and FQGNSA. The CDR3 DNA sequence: TGTGCCAGCAGCTTCCAGGGGGCTGGGTATGGCTACACCTTC. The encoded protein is CASSFQGAGYGYTF.

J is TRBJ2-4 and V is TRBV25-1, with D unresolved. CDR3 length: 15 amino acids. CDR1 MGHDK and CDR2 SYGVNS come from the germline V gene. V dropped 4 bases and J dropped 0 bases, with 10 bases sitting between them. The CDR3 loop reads CASSVQTLAKNIQYF. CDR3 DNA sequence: TGTGCCAGCAGTGTACAGACCTTAGCCAAAAACATTCAGTACTTC.

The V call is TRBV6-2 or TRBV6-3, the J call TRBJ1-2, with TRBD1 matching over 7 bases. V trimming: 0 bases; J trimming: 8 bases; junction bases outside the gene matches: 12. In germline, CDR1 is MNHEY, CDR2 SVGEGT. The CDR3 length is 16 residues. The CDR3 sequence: CASSYSGGGGSWGYTF. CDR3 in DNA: TGTGCCAGCAGTTACTCGGGCGGAGGGGGCTCGTGGGGCTACACCTTC.

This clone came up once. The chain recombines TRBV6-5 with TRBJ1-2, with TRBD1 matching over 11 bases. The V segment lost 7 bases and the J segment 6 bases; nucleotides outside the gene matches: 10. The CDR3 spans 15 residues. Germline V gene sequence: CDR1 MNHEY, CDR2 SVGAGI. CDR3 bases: TGTGCCAGCACCCTAAAACGGGGACAGGGGGATGGCTACACCTTC. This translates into CASTLKRGQGDGYTF.

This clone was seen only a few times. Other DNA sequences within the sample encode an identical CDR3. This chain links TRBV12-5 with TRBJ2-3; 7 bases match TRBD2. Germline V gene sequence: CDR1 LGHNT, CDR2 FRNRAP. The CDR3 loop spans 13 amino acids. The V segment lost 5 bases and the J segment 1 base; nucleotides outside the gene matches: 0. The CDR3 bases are TGTGCTAGTGGTCTAGCGGGCACAGATACGCAGTATTTT. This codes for CASGLAGTDTQYF. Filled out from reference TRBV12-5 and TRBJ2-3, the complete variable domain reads DARVTQTPRHKVTEMGQEVTMRCQPILGHNTVFWYRQTMMQGLELLAYFRNRAPLDDSGMPKDRFSAEMPDATLATLKIQPSEPRDSAVYFCASGLAGTDTQYFGPGTRLTVL.

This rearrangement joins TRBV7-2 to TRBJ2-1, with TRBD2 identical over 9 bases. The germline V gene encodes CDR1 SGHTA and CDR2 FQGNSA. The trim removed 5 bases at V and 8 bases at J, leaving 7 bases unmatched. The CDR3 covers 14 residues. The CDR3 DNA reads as TGTGCCAGCAGCCGTGAGGTAGCGGGGGATGAGCAGTTCTTC. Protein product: CASSREVAGDEQFF.

The CDR3 DNA reads TGTGCCAGCAGTCAGGGGACAGTTAACCTATATGGCTACACCTTC. This sequence encodes CASSQGTVNLYGYTF. V usage is TRBV6-5 and J usage is TRBJ1-2, with 7 bases matching TRBD1. Germline loops: CDR1 MNHEY, CDR2 SVGAGI. CDR3 length: 15 amino acids. The ends lost 5 bases at V and 5 bases at J; junction bases unmatched: 11.

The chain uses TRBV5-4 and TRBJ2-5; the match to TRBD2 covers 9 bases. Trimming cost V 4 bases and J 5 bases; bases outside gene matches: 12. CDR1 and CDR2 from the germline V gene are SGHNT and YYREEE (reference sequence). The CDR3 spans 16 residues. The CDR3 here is CASSPLRGGPGETQYF. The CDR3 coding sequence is TGTGCCAGCAGCCCCTTGCGGGGGGGCCCAGGGGAGACCCAGTACTTC.

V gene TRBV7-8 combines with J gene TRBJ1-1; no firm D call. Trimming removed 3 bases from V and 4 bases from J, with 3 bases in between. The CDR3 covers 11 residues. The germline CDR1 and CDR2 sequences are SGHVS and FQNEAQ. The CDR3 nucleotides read TGTGCCAGCAGCTTTAGCACTGAAGCTTTCTTT. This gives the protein CASSFSTEAFF.